The 27 T cell receptor beta chains in this list originate from one sample, sequenced in a study of blood T cell repertoires in COVID-19. The assay was immunoSEQ multiplex PCR, and TCRdb's table has in-frame clones only and misses some. This table holds 200,000 to 250,000 clones, 75% to 90% found once. What was sequenced was peripheral blood. The source of these receptors is a man aged 25-40 years who had recovered from COVID-19.

The rearrangement joins TRBV6-4 to TRBJ1-4; 8 positions match TRBD1. The CDR3 runs 13 residues. J lost 6 bases, V lost 4 bases, and 1 base had no gene match. Germline CDR1 MRHNA, CDR2 SNTAGT. The CDR3 nucleotides are TGTGCCAGCAGTGCGACAGGGGATGAAAAACTGTTTTTT. Translated: CASSATGDEKLFF.

V and J are TRBV27 and TRBJ2-7, with 7 nucleotides matching TRBD2. Trimming took 6 bases from V and 3 from J; bases not matched to a gene: 8. Per the germline V gene, CDR1 is MNHEY and CDR2 is SMNVEV (reference sequence). This CDR3 has 14 residues. The CDR3 coding sequence is TGTGCCAGCAGCCCCCGGGGAGGGTACTACGAGCAGTACTTC. This gives the protein CASSPRGGYYEQYF.

This clone occurred a few times. The rearrangement links TRBV11-2 to TRBJ2-5, with D possibly matching TRBD1 (5 bases). The germline V gene has CDR1 SGHAT and CDR2 FQNNGV. The CDR3 is 14 amino acids. V lost 5 bases and J lost 5, with 15 bases in between. The CDR3 region is CASSPDSAGETQYF. The CDR3 DNA sequence: TGTGCCAGCAGCCCCGACAGCGCCGGGGAGACCCAGTACTTC.

This clone was counted a single time. This rearrangement joins TRBV30 to TRBJ2-7, with 8 bases identical to TRBD2. After removal of 4 bases from V and 3 bases from J, the junction contained 17 bases not matched to a gene. The germline gives CDR1 GTSNPN, CDR2 SVGIG (reference sequence). CDR3 length: 17 amino acids. The CDR3 DNA sequence: TGTGCCTGGACTCCCTGGGGAAGCGGGGGTAGGGGCTACGAGCAGTACTTC. Translating it yields CAWTPWGSGGRGYEQYF.

The chain recombines TRBV19 with TRBJ1-3; D gene uncertain. CDR3 length equals 17 residues. Germline CDR1 and CDR2: LNHDA and SQIVND (reference sequence). V was trimmed by 5 bases and J by 0 bases, leaving 17 bases between them. The CDR3 DNA reads as TGTGCCAGTAGTGTGGCCGGCTTACTAAGCTCTGGAAACACCATATATTTT. This codes for CASSVAGLLSSGNTIYF. Full variable domain (rest looked up from reference TRBV19 and TRBJ1-3): DGGITQSPKYLFRKEGQNVTLSCEQNLNHDAMYWYRQDPGQGLRLIYYSQIVNDFQKGDIAEGYSVSREKKESFPLTVTSAQKNPTAFYLCASSVAGLLSSGNTIYFGEGSWLTVV.

V usage is TRBV19 and J usage is TRBJ1-1; 8 bases agree with TRBD1. Germline V lookup: CDR1 LNHDA, CDR2 SQIVND (reference sequence). J lost 4 bases, V lost 5 bases, and 6 bases had no gene match. The CDR3 runs to 14 residues. Here the CDR3 DNA reads TGTGCCAGTAGTTGGACAGGGATCCCCACTGAAGCTTTCTTT. Translating it yields CASSWTGIPTEAFF.

In this sample, this clone turned up once. The chain uses TRBV3-1 (or the pseudogene TRBV3-2) and TRBJ1-3; D is uncertain. Trimming shortened V by 7 bases and J by 0 bases, and 10 bases separated the two germline ends. The germline CDR1 and CDR2 sequences are LGHDT and YNNKEL (reference sequence). This CDR3 is built from 14 residues. The CDR3 DNA reads TGTGCCAGCAAAACTGGTAACTCTGGAAACACCATATATTTT. It yields the protein CASKTGNSGNTIYF.

The sample holds one count of this clone. The genes are TRBV5-1 and TRBJ2-7; 7 bases are a match to TRBD1. V lost 3 bases to trimming and J lost 2 bases; unmatched junction nucleotides: 11. This CDR3 is 16 amino acids long. Germline values: CDR1 SGHRS, CDR2 YFSETQ. In DNA form, the CDR3 reads TGCGCCAGCAGCTCCAGCCACTCGACAGGGACCTACGAGCAGTACTTC. It is translated as CASSSSHSTGTYEQYF.

This clone was seen only once. The chain recombines TRBV28 with TRBJ1-5; D is unresolved. V was clipped by 5 bases and J by 2 bases, with 4 bases between them. The germline V gene encodes CDR1 MDHEN and CDR2 SYDVKM. This CDR3 has 12 amino acids. The CDR3 loop reads CASSIGNQPQHF. For the CDR3, the DNA is TGTGCCAGCAGTATAGGCAATCAGCCCCAGCATTTT.

The CDR3 region has the DNA TGCGCCAGCAGCTTGAGGACAGGGGGCAACTACGAGCAGTACTTC. Amino acid sequence: CASSLRTGGNYEQYF. This chain connects TRBV5-1 to TRBJ2-7; 11 bases agree with TRBD1. Germline V gives CDR1 SGHRS, CDR2 YFSETQ. V lost 1 base to trimming and J lost 3 bases; unmatched junction nucleotides: 3. This CDR3 region has 15 residues.

The chain couples TRBV7-8 to TRBJ1-2, with D possibly matching TRBD1 (5 bases). CDR3 length equals 14 residues. V was cut by 0 bases and J by 6 bases, with 11 bases left in between. Germline values: CDR1 SGHVS, CDR2 FQNEAQ. The CDR3 is CASSLAKGLDGYTF. The DNA for the CDR3 is TGTGCCAGCAGCTTAGCTAAGGGACTGGATGGCTACACCTTC.

This clone was detected a few times. Other DNA sequences in this specimen translate into the identical CDR3. The J gene is TRBJ2-6, the V gene TRBV27, with 8 bases that match TRBD1. Losses at the gene ends were 4 bases for V and 0 bases for J; bases not matched to a gene: 5. CDR1 is MNHEY, CDR2 SMNVEV, per germline (reference sequence). The CDR3 loop spans 17 amino acids. CDR3 region: CASSSGQGSSGANVLTF. The CDR3 coding sequence is TGTGCCAGCAGTTCCGGACAGGGTTCCTCTGGGGCCAACGTCCTGACTTTC.

This rearrangement joins TRBV11-3 to TRBJ2-7; tentatively, D is TRBD2 (6 bases). Germline V gene data show CDR1 as SGHNT and CDR2 as YENEEA. Trimming removed 3 bases at V and 3 bases at J, with 9 bases between. CDR3 length: 13 residues. The CDR3 nucleotides read TGTGCCAGCAGCTTTCTGGGGGGCTACGAGCAGTACTTC. Protein: CASSFLGGYEQYF.

The J gene is TRBJ1-2, the V gene TRBV6-5; D is unresolved. Per the germline V gene, CDR1 is MNHEY and CDR2 is SVGAGI. Trimming cost V 2 bases and J 3 bases, with 13 bases left between them. The CDR3 is made up of 15 amino acids. The CDR3 protein is CASSYGPDPDYGYTF. The CDR3 DNA sequence: TGTGCCAGCAGTTACGGGCCAGATCCAGACTATGGCTACACCTTC.

This CDR3 is CAISEASGAITEAFF. The CDR3 nucleotides are TGTGCCATCAGTGAGGCCTCAGGGGCGATCACTGAAGCTTTCTTT. This sequence joins TRBV10-3 and TRBJ1-1, with D possibly matching TRBD1 (6 bases). V was cut by 2 bases and J by 4 bases, with 14 bases left in between. The CDR3 runs 15 residues. Germline CDR1 is ENHRY and CDR2 is SYGVKD.

The CDR3 here is CASSDLVRGDTQYF. DNA for the CDR3: TGTGCCAGCAGTGACCTTGTCAGGGGGGATACGCAGTATTTT. The chain combines TRBV6-4 with TRBJ2-3; 7 bases fit TRBD1. There are 14 residues in the CDR3. Unmatched junction bases numbered 5, after V lost 2 bases and J lost 6 bases. CDR1 and CDR2 (germline): MRHNA, SNTAGT.

This rearrangement joins TRBV3-1 (or the pseudogene TRBV3-2) to TRBJ1-1, with D tentatively TRBD1 (6 bases). Trimming left V 3 bases short and J 0 bases short, with 11 bases between. Germline CDR1 is LGHDT and CDR2 is YNNKEL (reference sequence). This CDR3 is 15 amino acids long. This CDR3 reads CASSQIQGLNTEAFF. The CDR3 region has the DNA TGTGCCAGCAGCCAGATACAGGGATTGAACACTGAAGCTTTCTTT.

This chain connects TRBV9 to TRBJ1-2, with no clear D. Germline CDR1 and CDR2: SGDLS and YYNGEE. There are 13 residues in the CDR3. The V end was cut by 1 base, the J end by 7 bases, with 11 bases between. For the CDR3, the DNA is TGTGCCAGCAGCGTAATGGCAGACTCTGGCTACACCTTC. This encodes CASSVMADSGYTF.

The J gene is TRBJ2-2, the V gene TRBV6-5; D perhaps matches TRBD2 (7 bases). Germline V CDR1 and CDR2: MNHEY, SVGAGI. CDR3 length equals 15 residues. V was shortened by 7 bases and J by 2 bases, with 14 bases between the two germline ends. The CDR3 nucleotides read TGTGCCAGCAATGGACCGGGGGGCAACACCGGGGAGCTGTTTTTT. Protein sequence: CASNGPGGNTGELFF.

The chain joins TRBV4-2 to TRBJ2-1, with TRBD2 matching over 9 bases. Trimming took 2 bases from V and 5 from J; bases not matched to a gene: 16. Germline V gives CDR1 LGHNA, CDR2 YNFKEQ. The CDR3 runs 19 residues. The CDR3 DNA is TGTGCCAGCAGCCAAAGAAGTAGGTTTTTACTAGCGGGCGACAATGAGCAGTTCTTC. It is translated as CASSQRSRFLLAGDNEQFF.

Of note for this clone: A read error may account for a junction end that differs from germline. This rearrangement joins TRBV5-1 to TRBJ1-1; the D gene is possibly TRBD1 (6 bases). The CDR3 is 15 residues long. Germline values: CDR1 SGHRS, CDR2 YFSETQ. CDR3 loop: CASSLDLGQRTEAFF. In DNA, the CDR3 is TGCGCCAGCAGCTTAGACCTTGGACAGCGCACTGAGGCTTTCTTT.

In its sample, this clone was seen a few times. The chain uses TRBV7-6 and TRBJ2-7; 14 bases map to TRBD2. Germline loops: CDR1 SGHVS, CDR2 FNYEAQ. The CDR3 covers 18 residues. The V segment lost 2 bases and the J segment 6 bases; nucleotides outside the gene matches: 12. CDR3 residues: CASSLFSGTSGGGSEQYF. The CDR3 coding sequence is TGTGCCAGCAGCTTATTCTCCGGGACTAGCGGGGGAGGGAGCGAGCAGTACTTC.

V is TRBV10-3 and J is TRBJ1-2, with unresolved D. This CDR3 has 15 amino acids. V was trimmed by 4 bases and J by 3 bases, leaving 15 bases between them. Germline values: CDR1 ENHRY, CDR2 SYGVKD. The CDR3 is CAISVSPAPDYGYTF. Written as DNA, the CDR3 is TGTGCCATCAGTGTATCCCCCGCTCCGGACTATGGCTACACCTTC.

The genes are TRBV23-1 and TRBJ2-1; 14 bases agree with TRBD2. TRBV23-1 is an open reading frame, and its role is uncertain. The CDR3 spans 18 residues. Germline trimming cut 2 bases from V and 5 bases from J; bases unmatched to any gene: 8. The CDR3, as DNA: TGCGCCAGCAGTCAAAGACTAGCGGGGGGGCAGCCGAACAATGAGCAGTTCTTC. It yields the protein CASSQRLAGGQPNNEQFF.

This sequence joins TRBV30 and TRBJ1-1; D is unclear. This CDR3 has 13 amino acids. Trimming left V 0 bases short and J 1 base short, with 6 bases between. Germline-derived CDR1 and CDR2 are GTSNPN and SVGIG (reference sequence). The CDR3 DNA reads TGTGCCTGGAGTGTAGTACAGAACACTGAAGCTTTCTTT. Translating gives CAWSVVQNTEAFF.

The chain combines TRBV18 with TRBJ2-7; D may be TRBD2 (5 bases). The CDR3 spans 13 residues. CDR1 KGHSH and CDR2 LQKENI come from the germline V gene. V lost 5 bases to trimming and J lost 4 bases, with 12 bases between them. CDR3 loop: CASSNDYLYEQYF. The CDR3 nucleotides read TGTGCCAGCTCAAACGACTACCTGTACGAGCAGTACTTC. Variable domain in full (rest from reference TRBV18 and TRBJ2-7): NAGVMQNPRHLVRRRGQEARLRCSPMKGHSHVYWYRQLPEEGLKFMVYLQKENIIDESGMPKERFSAEFPKEGPSILRIQQVVRGDSAAYFCASSNDYLYEQYFGPGTRLTVT.

This rearrangement joins TRBV27 to TRBJ1-3; D is possibly TRBD1 (5 bases). V gave up 3 bases and J gave up 4 bases, with 10 bases separating them. The germline V gene has CDR1 MNHEY and CDR2 SMNVEV (reference sequence). This CDR3 has 14 amino acids. The CDR3 is CASSFAGMGNTIYF. The CDR3 DNA reads TGTGCCAGCAGTTTCGCAGGGATGGGAAACACCATATATTTT.